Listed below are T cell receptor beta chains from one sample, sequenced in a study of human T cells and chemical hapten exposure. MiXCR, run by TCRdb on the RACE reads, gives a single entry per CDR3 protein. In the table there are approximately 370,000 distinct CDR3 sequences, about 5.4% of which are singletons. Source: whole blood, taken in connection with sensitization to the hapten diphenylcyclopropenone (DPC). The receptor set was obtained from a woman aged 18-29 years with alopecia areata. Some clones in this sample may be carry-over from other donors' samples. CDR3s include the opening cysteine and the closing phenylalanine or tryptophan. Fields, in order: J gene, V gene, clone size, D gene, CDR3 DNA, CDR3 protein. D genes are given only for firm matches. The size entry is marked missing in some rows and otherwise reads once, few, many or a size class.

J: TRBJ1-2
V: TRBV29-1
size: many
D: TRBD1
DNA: TGCAGCGTTGATCGTACCACAGACAGGGGAGACGGCTATGGCTACACCTTC
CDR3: CSVDRTTDRGDGYGYTF

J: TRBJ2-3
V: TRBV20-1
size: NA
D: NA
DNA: TGCAGTGCTAGAGAGACAGGTGCCGGCACAGATACGCAGTATTTT
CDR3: CSARETGAGTDTQYF

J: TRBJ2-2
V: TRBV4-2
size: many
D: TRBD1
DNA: TGTGCCAGCAGCCAAGACCGCGGGACAGGGGAAGGAGTCACCGGGGAGCTGTTTTTT
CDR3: CASSQDRGTGEGVTGELFF

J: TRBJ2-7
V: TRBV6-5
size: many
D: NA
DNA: TGTGCCAGCAGTTACTCGACGGCGTCCGAGCAGTACTTC
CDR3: CASSYSTASEQYF

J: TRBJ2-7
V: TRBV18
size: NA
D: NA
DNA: TGTGCCAGCTCAGGGGGAGAGGACGAGCAGTACTTC
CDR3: CASSGGEDEQYF

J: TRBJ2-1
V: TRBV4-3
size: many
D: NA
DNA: TGCGCCAGCAGCCAAGATAAAGGGGCGGGGCCAGATAATGAGCAGTTCTTC
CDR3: CASSQDKGAGPDNEQFF

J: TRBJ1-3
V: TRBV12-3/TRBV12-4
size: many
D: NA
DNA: TGTGCCAGCACAATCCTCGGGGGCTCTGGAAACACCATATATTTT
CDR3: CASTILGGSGNTIYF

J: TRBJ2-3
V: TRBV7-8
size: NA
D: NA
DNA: TGTGCCAGCAGCCCACTCCGGGGCATAGATACGCAGTATTTT
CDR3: CASSPLRGIDTQYF

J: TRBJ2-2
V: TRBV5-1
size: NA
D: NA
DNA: TGCGCCAGCAGCCGGAGTACAGGGGCGGGGACCGGGGAGCTGTTTTTT
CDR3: CASSRSTGAGTGELFF

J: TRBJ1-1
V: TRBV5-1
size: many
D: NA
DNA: TGCGCCAGCAGAGAGCCTTACAGGGCCCAAAACACTGAAGCTTTCTTT
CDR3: CASREPYRAQNTEAFF

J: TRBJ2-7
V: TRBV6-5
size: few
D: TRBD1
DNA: TGTGCCAGCAGCCCGGGACAGGGGTTCCACGAGCAGTACTTC
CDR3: CASSPGQGFHEQYF

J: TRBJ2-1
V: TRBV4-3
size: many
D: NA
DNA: TGCGCCAGCAGCCAAGATCAAGGGGCCCCGGAGCAGTTCTTC
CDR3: CASSQDQGAPEQFF

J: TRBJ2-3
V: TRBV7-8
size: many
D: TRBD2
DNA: TGTGCCAGCAGCCCAATAGCGGGGGGCGGCACAGATACGCAGTATTTT
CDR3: CASSPIAGGGTDTQYF

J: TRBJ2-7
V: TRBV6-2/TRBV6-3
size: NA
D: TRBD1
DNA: TGTGCCAGCACCACCCTTTGGAAGGGGGCGCAGACTGTCGAGCAGTACTTC
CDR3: CASTTLWKGAQTVEQYF

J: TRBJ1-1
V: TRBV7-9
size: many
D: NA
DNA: TGTGCCAGCAGCTCTCACTCGTCGGCGGCTTTCTTT
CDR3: CASSSHSSAAFF

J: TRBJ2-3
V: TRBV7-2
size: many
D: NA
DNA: TGTGCCAGCAGCTTAGTGGCACCTAGCACAGATACGCAGTATTTT
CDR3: CASSLVAPSTDTQYF

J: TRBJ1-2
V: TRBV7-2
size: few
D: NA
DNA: TGTGCCAGCAGCCTGTCTAGAATGGGCGGCTACACCTTC
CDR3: CASSLSRMGGYTF